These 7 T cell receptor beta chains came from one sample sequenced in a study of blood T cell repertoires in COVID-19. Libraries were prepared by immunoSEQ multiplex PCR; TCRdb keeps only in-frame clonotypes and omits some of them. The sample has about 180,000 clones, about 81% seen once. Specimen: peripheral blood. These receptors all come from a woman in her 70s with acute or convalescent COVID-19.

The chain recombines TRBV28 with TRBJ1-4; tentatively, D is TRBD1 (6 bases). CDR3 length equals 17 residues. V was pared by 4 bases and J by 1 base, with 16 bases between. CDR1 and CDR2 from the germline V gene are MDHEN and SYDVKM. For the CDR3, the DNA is TGTGCCAGCAGTTCACCCGGGATAGGGGGAACTAATGAAAAACTGTTTTTT. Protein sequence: CASSSPGIGGTNEKLFF.

CDR3 in amino acids: CASSGARTPNTEAFF. The CDR3 DNA reads TGTGCCAGCAGTGGAGCCAGGACACCGAACACTGAAGCTTTCTTT. This chain links TRBV2 with TRBJ1-1, with D perhaps matching TRBD1 (5 bases). CDR1 and CDR2 from the germline V gene are SNHLY and FYNNEI. Trimming pared 4 bases from V and 1 base from J, leaving 13 bases between. This CDR3 spans 15 amino acids.

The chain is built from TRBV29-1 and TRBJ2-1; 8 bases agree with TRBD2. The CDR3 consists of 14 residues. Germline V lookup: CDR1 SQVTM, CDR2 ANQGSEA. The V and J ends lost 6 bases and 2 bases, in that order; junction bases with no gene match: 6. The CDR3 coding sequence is TGCAGCGTCGATACTAGCGGAGCCTACAATGAGCAGTTCTTC. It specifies CSVDTSGAYNEQFF.

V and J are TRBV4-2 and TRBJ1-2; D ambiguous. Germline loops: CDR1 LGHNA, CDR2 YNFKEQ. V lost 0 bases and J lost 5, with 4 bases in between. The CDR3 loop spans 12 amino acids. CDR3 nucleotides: TGTGCCAGCAGCCAAGATATATATGGCTACACCTTC. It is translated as CASSQDIYGYTF.

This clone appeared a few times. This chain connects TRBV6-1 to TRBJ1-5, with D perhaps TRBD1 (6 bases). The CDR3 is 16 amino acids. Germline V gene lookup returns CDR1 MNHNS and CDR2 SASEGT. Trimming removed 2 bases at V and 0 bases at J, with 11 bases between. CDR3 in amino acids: CASSEQGQISNQPQHF. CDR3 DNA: TGTGCCAGCAGTGAACAAGGACAGATTAGCAATCAGCCCCAGCATTTT.

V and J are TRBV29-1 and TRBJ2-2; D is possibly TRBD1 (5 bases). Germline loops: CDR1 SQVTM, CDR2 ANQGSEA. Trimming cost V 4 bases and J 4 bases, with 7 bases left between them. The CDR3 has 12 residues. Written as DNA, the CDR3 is TGCAGCGTTGGGGGCTTCACCGGGGAGCTGTTTTTT. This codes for CSVGGFTGELFF.

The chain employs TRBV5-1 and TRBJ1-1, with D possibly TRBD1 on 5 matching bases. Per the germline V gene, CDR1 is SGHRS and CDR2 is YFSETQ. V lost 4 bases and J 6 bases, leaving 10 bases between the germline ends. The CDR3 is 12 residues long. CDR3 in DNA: TGCGCCAGCAGCCTCCCAGGGCCTGAAGCTTTCTTT. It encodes CASSLPGPEAFF. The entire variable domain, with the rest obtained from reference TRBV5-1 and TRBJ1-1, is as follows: KAGVTQTPRYLIKTRGQQVTLSCSPISGHRSVSWYQQTPGQGLQFLFEYFSETQRNKGNFPGRFSGRQFSNSRSEMNVSTLELGDSALYLCASSLPGPEAFFGQGTRLTVV.